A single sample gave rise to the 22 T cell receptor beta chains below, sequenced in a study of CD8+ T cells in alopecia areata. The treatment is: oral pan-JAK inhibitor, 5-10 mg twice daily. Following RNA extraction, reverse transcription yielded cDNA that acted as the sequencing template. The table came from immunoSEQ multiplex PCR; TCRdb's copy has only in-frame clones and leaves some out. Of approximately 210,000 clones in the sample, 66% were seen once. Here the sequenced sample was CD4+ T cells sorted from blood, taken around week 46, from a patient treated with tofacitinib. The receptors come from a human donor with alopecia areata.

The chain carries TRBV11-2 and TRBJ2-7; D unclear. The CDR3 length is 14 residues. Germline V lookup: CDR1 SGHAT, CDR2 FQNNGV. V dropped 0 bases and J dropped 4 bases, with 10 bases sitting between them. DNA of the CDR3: TGTGCCAGCAGCTTAGATGGACGGCAGTACGAGCAGTACTTC. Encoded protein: CASSLDGRQYEQYF.

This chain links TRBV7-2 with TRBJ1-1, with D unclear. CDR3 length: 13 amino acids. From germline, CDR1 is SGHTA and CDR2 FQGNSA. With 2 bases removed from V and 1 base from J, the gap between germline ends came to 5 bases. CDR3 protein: CASSLQPNTEAFF. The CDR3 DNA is TGTGCCAGCAGCTTACAGCCGAACACTGAAGCTTTCTTT.

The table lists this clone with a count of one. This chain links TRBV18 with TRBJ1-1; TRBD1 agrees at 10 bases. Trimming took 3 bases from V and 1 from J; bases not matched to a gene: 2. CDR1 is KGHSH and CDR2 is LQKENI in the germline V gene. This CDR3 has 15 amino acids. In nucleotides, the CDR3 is TGTGCCAGCTCACCGGGACAGGGGAAGAACACTGAAGCTTTCTTT. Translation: CASSPGQGKNTEAFF.

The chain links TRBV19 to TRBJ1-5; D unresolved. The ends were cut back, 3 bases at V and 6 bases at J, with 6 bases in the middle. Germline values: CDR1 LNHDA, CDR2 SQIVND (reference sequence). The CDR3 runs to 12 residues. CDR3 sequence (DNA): TGTGCCAGTAGTATTTTCCCTCAGCCCCAGCATTTT. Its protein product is CASSIFPQPQHF. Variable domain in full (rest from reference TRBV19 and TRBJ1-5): DGGITQSPKYLFRKEGQNVTLSCEQNLNHDAMYWYRQDPGQGLRLIYYSQIVNDFQKGDIAEGYSVSREKKESFPLTVTSAQKNPTAFYLCASSIFPQPQHFGDGTRLSIL.

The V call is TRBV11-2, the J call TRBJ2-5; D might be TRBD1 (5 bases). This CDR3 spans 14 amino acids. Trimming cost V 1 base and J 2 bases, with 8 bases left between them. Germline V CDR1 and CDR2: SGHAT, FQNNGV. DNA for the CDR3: TGTGCCAGCAGCTTAGGGGCAGGGCAAGAGACCCAGTACTTC. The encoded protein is CASSLGAGQETQYF.

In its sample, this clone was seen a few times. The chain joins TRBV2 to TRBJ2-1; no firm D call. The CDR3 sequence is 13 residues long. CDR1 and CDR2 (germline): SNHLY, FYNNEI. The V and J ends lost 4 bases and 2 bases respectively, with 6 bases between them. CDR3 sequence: CASSAGTYNEQFF. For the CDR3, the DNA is TGTGCCAGCAGTGCTGGAACCTACAATGAGCAGTTCTTC.

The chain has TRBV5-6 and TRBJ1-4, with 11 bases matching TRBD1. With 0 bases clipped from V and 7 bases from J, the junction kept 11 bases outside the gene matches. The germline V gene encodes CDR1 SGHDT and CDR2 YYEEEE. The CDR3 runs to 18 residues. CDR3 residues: CASSLGPGQGDFREKLFF. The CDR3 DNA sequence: TGTGCCAGCAGCTTGGGACCGGGACAGGGGGATTTCCGTGAAAAACTGTTTTTT.

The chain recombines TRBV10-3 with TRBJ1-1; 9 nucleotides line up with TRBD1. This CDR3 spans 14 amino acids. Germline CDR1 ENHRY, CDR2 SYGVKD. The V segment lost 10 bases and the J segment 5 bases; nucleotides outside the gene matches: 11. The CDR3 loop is CATRWDRERTEAFF. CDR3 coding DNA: TGTGCCACCAGATGGGACAGGGAAAGGACTGAAGCTTTCTTT.

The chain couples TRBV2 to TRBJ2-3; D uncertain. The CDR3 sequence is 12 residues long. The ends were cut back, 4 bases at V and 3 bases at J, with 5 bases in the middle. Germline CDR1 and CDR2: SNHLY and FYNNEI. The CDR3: CASSGATDTQYF. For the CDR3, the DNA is TGTGCCAGCAGTGGTGCTACAGATACGCAGTATTTT. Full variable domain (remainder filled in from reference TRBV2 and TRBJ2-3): EPEVTQTPSHQVTQMGQEVILRCVPISNHLYFYWYRQILGQKVEFLVSFYNNEISEKSEIFDDQFSVERPDGSNFTLKIRSTKLEDSAMYFCASSGATDTQYFGPGTRLTVL.

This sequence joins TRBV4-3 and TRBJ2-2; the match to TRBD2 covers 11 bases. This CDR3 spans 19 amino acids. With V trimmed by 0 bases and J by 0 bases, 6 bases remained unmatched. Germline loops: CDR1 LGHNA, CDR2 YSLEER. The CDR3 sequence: CASSQDSLAGAANTGELFF. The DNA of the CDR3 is TGCGCCAGCAGCCAAGATTCACTAGCGGGGGCCGCGAACACCGGGGAGCTGTTTTTT.

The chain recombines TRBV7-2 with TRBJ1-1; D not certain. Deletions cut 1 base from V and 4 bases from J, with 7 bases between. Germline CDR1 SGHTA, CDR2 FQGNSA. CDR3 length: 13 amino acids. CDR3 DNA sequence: TGTGCCAGCAGCTTAGATCTAATCACTGAAGCTTTCTTT. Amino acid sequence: CASSLDLITEAFF.

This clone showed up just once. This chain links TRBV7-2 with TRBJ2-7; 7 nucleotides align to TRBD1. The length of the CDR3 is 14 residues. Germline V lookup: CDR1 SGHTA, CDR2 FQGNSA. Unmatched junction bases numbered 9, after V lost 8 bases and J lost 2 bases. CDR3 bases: TGTGCCAGCTCTCCCCGGGACAGAACCTACGAGCAGTACTTC. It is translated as CASSPRDRTYEQYF.

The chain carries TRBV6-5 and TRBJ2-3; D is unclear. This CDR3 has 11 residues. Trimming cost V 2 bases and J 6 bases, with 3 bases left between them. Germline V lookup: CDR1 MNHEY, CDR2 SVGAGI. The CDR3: CASSYMDTQYF. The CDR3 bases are TGTGCCAGCAGTTACATGGATACGCAGTATTTT.

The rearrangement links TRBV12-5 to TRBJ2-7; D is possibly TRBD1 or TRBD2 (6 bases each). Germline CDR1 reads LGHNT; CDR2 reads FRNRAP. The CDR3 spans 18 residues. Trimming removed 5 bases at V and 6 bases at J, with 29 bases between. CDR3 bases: TGTGCTAGTGGTCCCTCGAGGCCATGGGGGGCAGGGAATGGCGAGCAGTACTTC. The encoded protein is CASGPSRPWGAGNGEQYF.

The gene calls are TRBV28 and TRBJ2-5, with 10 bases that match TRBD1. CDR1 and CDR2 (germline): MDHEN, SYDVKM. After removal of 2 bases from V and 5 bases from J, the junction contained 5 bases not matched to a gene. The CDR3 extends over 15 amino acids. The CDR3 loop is CASSLGTGVVETQYF. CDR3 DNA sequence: TGTGCCAGCAGTTTAGGGACAGGGGTGGTCGAGACCCAGTACTTC.

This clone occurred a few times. CDR3 DNA sequence: TGTGCCAGCAGGGAACAGGGTTCGAGCAATCAGCCCCAGCATTTT. Protein: CASREQGSSNQPQHF. V and J are TRBV2 and TRBJ1-5; possible D gene TRBD1, 6 bases. The CDR3 spans 15 residues. V dropped 6 bases and J dropped 1 base, with 13 bases sitting between them. Germline lookup yields CDR1 SNHLY and CDR2 FYNNEI.

CDR3 sequence (DNA): TGCAGCGTTGAAACGGCGGGGGGGAACAATGAGCAGTTCTTC. Its translation is CSVETAGGNNEQFF. The V gene is TRBV29-1, the J gene TRBJ2-1; 9 positions agree with TRBD2. J lost 5 bases, V lost 2 bases, and 4 bases had no gene match. The CDR3 has 14 amino acids. Germline values: CDR1 SQVTM, CDR2 ANQGSEA.

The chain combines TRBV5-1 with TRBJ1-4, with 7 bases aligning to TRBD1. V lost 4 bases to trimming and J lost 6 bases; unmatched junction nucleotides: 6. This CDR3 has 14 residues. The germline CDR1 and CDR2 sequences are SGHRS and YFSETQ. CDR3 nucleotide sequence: TGCGCCAGCAGCCAGACAGGGAGAGATGAAAAACTGTTTTTT. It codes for CASSQTGRDEKLFF. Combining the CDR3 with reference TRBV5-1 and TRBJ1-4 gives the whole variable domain KAGVTQTPRYLIKTRGQQVTLSCSPISGHRSVSWYQQTPGQGLQFLFEYFSETQRNKGNFPGRFSGRQFSNSRSEMNVSTLELGDSALYLCASSQTGRDEKLFFGSGTQLSVL.

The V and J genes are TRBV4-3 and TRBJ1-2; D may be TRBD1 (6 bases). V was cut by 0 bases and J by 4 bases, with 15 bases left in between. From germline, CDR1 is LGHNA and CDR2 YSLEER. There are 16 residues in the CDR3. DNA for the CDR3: TGCGCCAGCAGCCAAGAACCCCCCAGGGGCCTCTATGGCTACACCTTC. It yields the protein CASSQEPPRGLYGYTF.

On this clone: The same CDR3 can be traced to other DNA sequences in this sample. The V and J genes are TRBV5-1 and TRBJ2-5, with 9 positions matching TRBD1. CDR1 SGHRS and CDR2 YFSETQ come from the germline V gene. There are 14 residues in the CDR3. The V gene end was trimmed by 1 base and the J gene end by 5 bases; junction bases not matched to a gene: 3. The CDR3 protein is CASSLTGGGETQYF. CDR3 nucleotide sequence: TGCGCCAGCAGCTTGACAGGGGGCGGGGAGACCCAGTACTTC. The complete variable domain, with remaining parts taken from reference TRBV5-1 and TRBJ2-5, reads KAGVTQTPRYLIKTRGQQVTLSCSPISGHRSVSWYQQTPGQGLQFLFEYFSETQRNKGNFPGRFSGRQFSNSRSEMNVSTLELGDSALYLCASSLTGGGETQYFGPGTRLLVL.

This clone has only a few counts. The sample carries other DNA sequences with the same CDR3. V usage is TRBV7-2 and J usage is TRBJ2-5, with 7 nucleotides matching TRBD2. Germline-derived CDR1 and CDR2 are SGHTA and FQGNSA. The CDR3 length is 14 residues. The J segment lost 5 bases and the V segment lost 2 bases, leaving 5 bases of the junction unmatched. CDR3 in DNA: TGTGCCAGCAGCTTATCGGGGGGACGGGAGACCCAGTACTTC. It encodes CASSLSGGRETQYF.

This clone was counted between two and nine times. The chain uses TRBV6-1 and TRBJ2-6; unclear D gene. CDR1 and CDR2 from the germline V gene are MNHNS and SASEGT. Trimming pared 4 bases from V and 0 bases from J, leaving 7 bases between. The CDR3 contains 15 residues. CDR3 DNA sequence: TGTGCCAGCAGTGCCCAGCTCTCTGGGGCCAACGTCCTGACTTTC. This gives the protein CASSAQLSGANVLTF.